Described below is a single T cell receptor beta chain sequence and its context. This clone was seen more than once but under ten times. Its antigen target is currently unknown. Base quality data are lacking; no much larger clone is found one base away. This entry is derived from a study of shared clonotypes between healthy human individuals (dated by TCRdb to 2018 to 2021). With regard to the full study: The cohort comprised two women and a few men aged 18 to 49 years. To estimate repertoire size and how much clonotypes are shared between individuals, the study performed deep sequencing of blood TCR repertoires from a few healthy adults. To increase sequencing depth and limit assay-specific biases, different laboratories used diverse techniques to prepare libraries and sequence TCR repertoires. Leukapheresis yielded between about 0.94 and 9.5 billion PBMCs per donor.

Using the deep immunoSEQ assay, TCR CDR3 regions were amplified from genomic DNA by multiplex PCR. Genomic DNA extracted from each cell subset was distributed evenly over all wells of several immunoSEQ 96-well plates, and each plate served as one replicate. For unsorted PBMC, 250 to 350 ng genomic DNA, equal to 30,000 or so T cell genomes, was loaded into each replicate PCR. Ten immunoSEQ deep assay plates were used to sequence the unsorted PBMC genomic DNA. Purified libraries were quantified with a Qubit 3.0 fluorometer, sized on a Bioanalyzer 2100, and re-quantified with the KAPA Library Quantification kit. Each immunoSEQ 96-well plate was sequenced on its own single-read 150-cycle Illumina NextSeq 550 flow cell. As for the original processing: Because the immunoSEQ output held only junctional sequences and lacked quality scores, the filtering could not match the filtering applied to full-length reads. Sequences were annotated with PyIR, a Python wrapper for IgBLAST v1.9, using IMGT germline references to assign V/J genes and CDR3. Reads with weak V/J assignments (E-value above 1e-6), missing CDR3, stop codons, out-of-frame junctions, or ambiguous translated residues were removed. V3J clonotypes were defined by identical inferred V gene, J gene, and CDR3 amino acid sequence. Percentage overlap between repertoires was computed as shared unique clonotypes divided by the size of the smaller repertoire. Three approaches were used to assess repertoire richness: RTK rarefaction, the Chao1 estimator, and Recon v2.1 estimates of unobserved clonotypes. TCRdb mirrors the immuneACCESS table, restricted to in-frame sequences. Some clones are absent from its copies; in checked studies, under half trace to an unresolved V gene, and the reason for the others is unknown. V, J and clone size are those of that table, while D and trimming were read from the DNA. This sample comprises a few hundred thousand clones, about 80% of them detected only once. Around 12% of the sample lies in the top ten.

V and J are truncated by 5 bases and 7 bases respectively, leaving an intervening sequence of 9 bases. The CDR3 has 13 amino acids, counting the end cysteine and phenylalanine. CDR3 DNA is the only sequence kept; it has 39 bases, read in frame from the first base. Reading the germline V gene gives CDR1 SGHNT and CDR2 YENEEA. The study at large found these results: The genetic and exposure-history diversity represented was limited by the small number of donors. Pairwise subsampling led to the expectation that sequencing depth would affect the degree of clonotype sharing among donors. Only blood was sampled, and tissue TCR repertoires likely differ from those in blood.

Donors were healthy HIV-negative adults with no recently reported acute infections or vaccinations. All donors were Caucasian adults living in Nashville, Tennessee, USA. For unsorted samples, tens of millions of PBMCs were counted, and genomic DNA was extracted using the QIAamp DNA Blood Mini kit. Blood was collected by leukapheresis, and PBMCs were isolated by Ficoll-Histopaque density gradient centrifugation and then cryopreserved in liquid nitrogen vapor phase. This chain joins TRBV11-3 to TRBJ1-6; confidence is insufficient to name the D gene. Sequencing input: PBMCs. The source is a middle-aged woman in good health. Some clones in this sample may be carry-over from other donors' samples. Here is the DNA: TGTGCCAGCAGCCTTCGGTGGAATTCACCCCTCCACTTT. It is translated as CASSLRWNSPLHF.